This T cell receptor (beta chain) is drawn from a study of human T cells and chemical hapten exposure. Study information: DPC 0.01% went on the upper back by patch test, with reading at 6 days.

CDR3 length: 13 residues. Germline V gives CDR1 SGHRS, CDR2 YFSETQ. Trimming took 1 base from V and 9 from J, leaving 13 bases between them. TCRdb re-analysed the RACE reads in MiXCR, keeping a single row per CDR3 protein. The data show about 15,000 distinct CDR3 sequences, roughly 15% seen once. Documented time point: patch test 1, 2 weeks after DPC sensitization. Treatment described: therapeutic diphenylcyclopropenone sensitization with weekly scalp DPC. Specimen: whole blood, collected in connection with sensitization to the hapten diphenylcyclopropenone (DPC). The rearrangement links TRBV5-1 to TRBJ1-2; perhaps TRBD1 as D (6 bases). The receptor's source is a woman under 40 with alopecia areata. Some clones in this sample may be carry-over from other donors' samples. This CDR3 is CASSLIGGESYTF. The CDR3 DNA is TGCGCCAGCAGCTTGATTGGGGGCGAGAGCTACACCTTC.